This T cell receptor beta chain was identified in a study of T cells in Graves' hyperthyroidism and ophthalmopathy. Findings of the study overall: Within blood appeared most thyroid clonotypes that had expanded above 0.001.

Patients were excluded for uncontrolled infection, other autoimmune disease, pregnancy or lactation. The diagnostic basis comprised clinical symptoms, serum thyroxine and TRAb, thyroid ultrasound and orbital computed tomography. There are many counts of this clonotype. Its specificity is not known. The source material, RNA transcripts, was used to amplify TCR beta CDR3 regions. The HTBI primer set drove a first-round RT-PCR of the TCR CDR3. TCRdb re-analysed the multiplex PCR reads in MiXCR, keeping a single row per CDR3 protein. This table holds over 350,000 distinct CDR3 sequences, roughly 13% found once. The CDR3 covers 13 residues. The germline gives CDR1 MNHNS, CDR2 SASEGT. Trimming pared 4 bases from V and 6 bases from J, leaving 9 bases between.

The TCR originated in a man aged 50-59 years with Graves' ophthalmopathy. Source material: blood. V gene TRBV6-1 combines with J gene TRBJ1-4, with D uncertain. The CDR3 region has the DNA TGTGCCAGCAGTGGGACGTTAGATGAAAAACTGTTTTTT. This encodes CASSGTLDEKLFF.